Sequencing of this T cell receptor (beta chain) was carried out in a study of pediatric ulcerative colitis. CDR1 is KGHSH and CDR2 is LQKENI in the germline V gene. The V segment lost 5 bases and the J segment 7 bases; nucleotides outside the gene matches: 5. This CDR3 has 14 amino acids. This was a survey-level run. Repertoires were generated with immunoSEQ multiplex PCR, while TCRdb's copy carries only in-frame clones and drops some. The table records about 60,000 clones, about 89% of them present only once. The chain employs TRBV18 and TRBJ1-4, with TRBD1 identical over 9 bases. Sequenced material: blood. The source of this sequence is a boy aged 5-17 years who was a control in a study of pediatric ulcerative colitis. The chain's CDR3 is CASSSQGAGEKLFF. As DNA, the CDR3 is TGTGCCAGCTCATCACAGGGGGCAGGTGAAAAACTGTTTTTT.